This passage covers 22 T cell receptor beta chains from one sample sequenced in a study of radiotherapy plus CTLA-4 blockade in lung cancer. The table came from immunoSEQ multiplex PCR; TCRdb's copy has only in-frame clones and leaves some out. The data contain around 80,000 clones, under 75% of them seen just once; the ten biggest clones take up around 10%. This sample comprised peripheral blood, obtained from a patient treated with radiotherapy plus ipilimumab. Receptors originate from a human donor with non-small cell lung cancer whose response to radiotherapy plus ipilimumab could not be evaluated.

The genes are TRBV11-2 and TRBJ2-7; 10 bases match TRBD2. The germline gives CDR1 SGHAT, CDR2 FQNNGV. The CDR3 sequence is 14 residues long. With V trimmed by 5 bases and J by 5 bases, 6 bases remained unmatched. In DNA form, the CDR3 reads TGTGCCAGCAGCCTCGGGACTAGCGTCAACGAGCAGTACTTC. It translates to CASSLGTSVNEQYF.

CDR3 nucleotide sequence: TGTGCCTGGAGGGACAGTAGTTCACCCCTCCACTTT. Protein: CAWRDSSSPLHF. The rearrangement links TRBV30 to TRBJ1-6; TRBD1 might be the D (6 bases). Germline CDR1 GTSNPN, CDR2 SVGIG (reference sequence). With 3 bases removed from V and 9 bases from J, the gap between germline ends came to 9 bases. The CDR3 runs to 12 residues.

This sequence joins TRBV30 and TRBJ2-1; D is uncertain. Trimming cost V 1 base and J 6 bases, with 4 bases left between them. This CDR3 has 11 residues. From germline, CDR1 is GTSNPN and CDR2 SVGIG (reference sequence). The DNA of the CDR3 is TGTGCCTGGAGTGACAGCAATGAGCAGTTCTTC. It yields the protein CAWSDSNEQFF.

This clone has a count of ten or more. V usage is TRBV5-4 and J usage is TRBJ1-1; perhaps TRBD1 as D (6 bases). CDR1 SGHNT and CDR2 YYREEE come from the germline V gene (reference sequence). The CDR3 consists of 15 residues. V was clipped by 0 bases and J by 4 bases, with 13 bases between them. CDR3 sequence: CASSLGAGVVTEAFF. The DNA for the CDR3 is TGTGCCAGCAGCTTGGGGGCAGGGGTAGTCACTGAAGCTTTCTTT.

This clone appeared a few times. The chain uses TRBV18 and TRBJ2-7, with TRBD2 matching over 9 bases. The CDR3 runs to 19 residues. Germline V gives CDR1 KGHSH, CDR2 LQKENI. V trimming: 2 bases; J trimming: 2 bases; junction bases outside the gene matches: 16. The CDR3 DNA is TGTGCCAGCTCACCAAGAATCGGGACTAGCCGGTTCAACACCTACGAGCAGTACTTC. This translates into CASSPRIGTSRFNTYEQYF.

J is TRBJ2-1 and V is TRBV6-5; TRBD2 is a possible D gene (6 bases). The CDR3 is made up of 15 amino acids. Trimming shortened V by 6 bases and J by 3 bases, and 15 bases separated the two germline ends. Germline loops: CDR1 MNHEY, CDR2 SVGAGI. The CDR3 region has the DNA TGTGCCAGCAGCAGACTAGTGGGGGGCTACAATGAGCAGTTCTTC. It codes for CASSRLVGGYNEQFF.

This clone has more than one count but fewer than ten. The chain employs TRBV11-3 and TRBJ1-1; no clear D. The CDR3 length is 12 residues. Trimming took off 4 bases at V and 8 bases at J, with 11 bases between the two ends. In germline, CDR1 is SGHNT, CDR2 YENEEA. Here the CDR3 DNA reads TGTGCCAGCAGCTCCGAGAAGAAGGAAGCTTTCTTT. It yields the protein CASSSEKKEAFF.

The V and J genes are TRBV11-2 and TRBJ1-1; 10 nucleotides align to TRBD1. Looked up from germline, CDR1 is SGHAT and CDR2 is FQNNGV. The CDR3 has 18 amino acids. V shed 0 bases, J shed 4 bases, and the junction held 11 bases outside the gene matches. This chain's CDR3 is CASSLDLTGGELGTEAFF. CDR3 sequence (DNA): TGTGCCAGCAGCTTAGATTTGACAGGGGGCGAGTTGGGCACTGAAGCTTTCTTT.

The V and J genes are TRBV2 and TRBJ2-3; D is possibly TRBD2 (6 bases). This CDR3 contains 14 residues. The germline V gene has CDR1 SNHLY and CDR2 FYNNEI. With 3 bases removed from V and 2 bases from J, the gap between germline ends came to 9 bases. This CDR3 is CASSEGLLTDTQYF. The CDR3 nucleotides are TGTGCCAGCAGTGAGGGACTGCTCACAGATACGCAGTATTTT.

This clone was detected only a few times. V usage is TRBV10-3 and J usage is TRBJ1-2; 8 bases fit TRBD1. The V segment lost 4 bases and the J segment 3 bases; nucleotides outside the gene matches: 7. The CDR3 runs to 15 residues. The germline V gene has CDR1 ENHRY and CDR2 SYGVKD. Here the CDR3 reads CAISAGGGADYGYTF. In DNA form, the CDR3 reads TGTGCCATCAGTGCAGGGGGCGGCGCCGACTATGGCTACACCTTC.

This chain uses TRBV29-1 with TRBJ2-1, with TRBD2 as a possible D gene (6 bases). This CDR3 comprises 12 residues. Germline V gene lookup returns CDR1 SQVTM and CDR2 ANQGSEA. Deletions cut 3 bases from V and 9 bases from J, with 12 bases between. The CDR3 sequence is CSVDFGGIEQFF. In DNA, the CDR3 is TGCAGCGTTGACTTCGGCGGGATTGAGCAGTTCTTC.

The chain links TRBV2 to TRBJ1-1, with D uncertain. V lost 5 bases to trimming and J lost 8 bases, with 9 bases between them. The CDR3 has 11 amino acids. CDR1 and CDR2 (germline): SNHLY, FYNNEI. This chain's CDR3 is CASSPGNEAFF. The CDR3, as DNA: TGTGCCAGCAGTCCGGGAAACGAAGCTTTCTTT.

J is TRBJ2-3 and V is TRBV5-1, with D tentatively TRBD1 (6 bases). CDR3 length: 15 amino acids. Germline V lookup: CDR1 SGHRS, CDR2 YFSETQ. V was cut by 6 bases and J by 1 base, with 15 bases left in between. The DNA for the CDR3 is TGCGCCAGCAATATTAGGTCAGGGGGCACAGATACGCAGTATTTT. As protein: CASNIRSGGTDTQYF.

V gene TRBV9 combines with J gene TRBJ2-2; a weak D match, TRBD2 (7 bases). V lost 3 bases to trimming and J lost 4 bases, with 10 bases between them. Per the germline V gene, CDR1 is SGDLS and CDR2 is YYNGEE. This CDR3 comprises 14 residues. The CDR3 reads CASSAGGRTGELFF. CDR3 nucleotides: TGTGCCAGCAGCGCCGGGGGGCGCACCGGGGAGCTGTTTTTT.

V usage is TRBV4-2 and J usage is TRBJ1-1; 8 bases match TRBD1. Unmatched junction bases numbered 5, after V lost 4 bases and J lost 1 base. CDR3 length: 15 amino acids. Germline assignment: CDR1 LGHNA and CDR2 YNFKEQ. The CDR3 nucleotides are TGTGCCAGCAGCCCAGGGGGCGCGGAGAACACTGAAGCTTTCTTT. As protein: CASSPGGAENTEAFF.

The chain joins TRBV15 to TRBJ2-3; the match to TRBD2 covers 9 bases. V trimming: 0 bases; J trimming: 4 bases; junction bases outside the gene matches: 11. CDR3 length: 18 residues. Germline values: CDR1 LNHNV, CDR2 YYDKDF (reference sequence). The chain's CDR3 is CATSRDRGTSNPSDTQYF. The CDR3 DNA reads as TGTGCCACCAGCAGAGATCGGGGGACTAGCAACCCCTCAGATACGCAGTATTTT.

The chain links TRBV27 to TRBJ1-1; 9 positions match TRBD1. This CDR3 spans 14 amino acids. V was pared by 5 bases and J by 11 bases, with 12 bases of the junction left unmatched. Per the germline V gene, CDR1 is MNHEY and CDR2 is SMNVEV (reference sequence). The chain's CDR3 is CASSPPGQGSSAFF. The DNA of the CDR3 is TGTGCCAGCAGTCCACCGGGACAGGGATCCAGCGCTTTCTTT.

This clone showed up just a few times. The rearrangement joins TRBV5-1 to TRBJ2-2; possible D gene TRBD2, 6 bases. CDR1 SGHRS and CDR2 YFSETQ come from the germline V gene. The V end was cut by 0 bases, the J end by 6 bases, with 12 bases between. This CDR3 has 15 residues. In DNA, the CDR3 is TGCGCCAGCAGCTTGGCCCAGGGCGGGGCCGGGGAGCTGTTTTTT. This sequence encodes CASSLAQGGAGELFF.

This clone was picked up a small number of times. J is TRBJ2-6 and V is TRBV6-6; D ambiguous. The CDR3 has 15 residues. Germline V gene lookup returns CDR1 MNHNY and CDR2 SVGAGI (reference sequence). V was shortened by 1 base and J by 1 base, with 5 bases between the two germline ends. CDR3 protein: CASSYLSSGANVLTF. CDR3 DNA: TGTGCCAGCAGTTACTTGTCTTCTGGGGCCAACGTCCTGACTTTC.

The chain carries TRBV7-3 and TRBJ2-3; D not certain. Germline CDR1 and CDR2: SGHTA and FQGTGA. This CDR3 contains 17 residues. Trimming removed 1 base at V and 0 bases at J, with 14 bases between. The CDR3 reads CASSLIGGRTSTDTQYF. Written as DNA, the CDR3 is TGTGCCAGCAGCTTAATAGGCGGCAGAACTAGCACAGATACGCAGTATTTT.

The rearrangement links TRBV7-2 to TRBJ1-3; tentatively, D is TRBD1 (5 bases). Germline CDR1 reads SGHTA; CDR2 reads FQGNSA. The CDR3 is made up of 16 amino acids. V lost 4 bases and J lost 0, with 13 bases in between. CDR3 sequence: CASSSERQYSGNTIYF. CDR3 bases: TGTGCCAGCAGCTCAGAGCGACAGTACTCTGGAAACACCATATATTTT.

The CDR3 sequence is CASSQGSSGGDNEQFF. CDR3 DNA sequence: TGCGCCAGCAGCCAAGGCTCTAGCGGGGGGGACAATGAGCAGTTCTTC. This sequence joins TRBV4-1 and TRBJ2-1; 12 nucleotides align to TRBD2. Trimming took 1 base from V and 5 from J; bases not matched to a gene: 3. The CDR3 is 16 amino acids. CDR1 is MGHRA, CDR2 YSYEKL, per germline.